This TCR beta chain was identified in a study of patients and donors after allogeneic stem cell transplantation. The CDR3 spans 13 residues. Germline V gene lookup returns CDR1 SNHLY and CDR2 FYNNEI. V lost 3 bases and J 4 bases, leaving 9 bases between the germline ends. In this sample, this clonotype turned up many times. TCRdb called the RT-PCR reads again in MiXCR, with one record for every CDR3 protein. There are about a million distinct CDR3 sequences in the sample; about 20% occur only once, and around 6% lies in the top ten. Sequencing input: blood, either unsorted or a sorted T cell fraction (not recorded which). This chain links TRBV2 with TRBJ1-2, with a possible D match to TRBD1 (5 bases). This clonotype was obtained from a human donor who was either an allogeneic HSCT recipient or a stem cell or donor lymphocyte infusion donor (not recorded which). It is not recorded whose cells these are; they may come from a transplant donor. CDR3 in amino acids: CASSEGTAYGYTF. The CDR3 DNA reads as TGTGCCAGCAGTGAGGGGACGGCCTATGGCTACACCTTC.